This T cell receptor (beta chain) derives from a study of CD8 T cell repertoires and HIV-1 epitope variants. Whole-study context: Controls included no peptide, Ebola AY9 epitope, and a CMV, EBV, flu pool. Separate from the cultures, 1M uncultured T cells served as baseline. The study's findings and limits: Nine antigen-specific TCR beta clonotypes were found; roughly six seemed cross-reactive to variants.

Produced via immunoSEQ multiplex PCR; TCRdb's table is partial and in-frame only. The table shows 90,000 or so clones, with over 70% occurring only once. This CDR3 region has 15 residues. J lost 1 base, V lost 3 bases, and 5 bases had no gene match. With regard to this clone: Its antigen is as yet unknown.

V usage is TRBV23-1 and J usage is TRBJ1-1, with 7 bases aligning to TRBD1. TRBV23-1 is treated as an ORF (open reading frame) with a function not yet certain. Specimen: uncultured baseline CD8+ T cells from peripheral blood mononuclear cells (PBMCs). The source of this sequence is a male donor with HIV. In DNA, the CDR3 is TGCGCCAGCAGTCATCCGGACAGGCCGAACACTGAAGCTTTCTTT. The encoded protein is CASSHPDRPNTEAFF.